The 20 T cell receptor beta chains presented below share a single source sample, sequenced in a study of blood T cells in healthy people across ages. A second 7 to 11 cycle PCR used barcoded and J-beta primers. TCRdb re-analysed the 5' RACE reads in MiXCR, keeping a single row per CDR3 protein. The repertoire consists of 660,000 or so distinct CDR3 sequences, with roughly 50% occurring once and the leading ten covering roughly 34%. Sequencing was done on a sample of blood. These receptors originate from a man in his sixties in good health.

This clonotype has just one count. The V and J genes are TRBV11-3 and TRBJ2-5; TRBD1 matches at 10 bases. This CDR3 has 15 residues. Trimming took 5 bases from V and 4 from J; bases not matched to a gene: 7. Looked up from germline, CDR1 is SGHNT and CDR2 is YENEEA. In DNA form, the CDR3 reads TGTGCCAGCAGCCATTTCGGACAGGGGGGAGAGACCCAGTACTTC. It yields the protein CASSHFGQGGETQYF.

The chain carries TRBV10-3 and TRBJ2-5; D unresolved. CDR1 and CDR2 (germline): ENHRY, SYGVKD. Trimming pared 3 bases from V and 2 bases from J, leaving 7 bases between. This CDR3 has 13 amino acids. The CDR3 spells CAISDKRQETQYF. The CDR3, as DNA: TGTGCCATCAGTGATAAGCGACAAGAGACCCAGTACTTC.

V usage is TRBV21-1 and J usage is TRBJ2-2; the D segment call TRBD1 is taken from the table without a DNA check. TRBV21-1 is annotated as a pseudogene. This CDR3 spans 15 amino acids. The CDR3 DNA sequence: TGTGCCAGCAGCTCCGGGACAGGGTCGTTCGGGGAGCTGTTTTTT. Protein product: CASSSGTGSFGELFF.

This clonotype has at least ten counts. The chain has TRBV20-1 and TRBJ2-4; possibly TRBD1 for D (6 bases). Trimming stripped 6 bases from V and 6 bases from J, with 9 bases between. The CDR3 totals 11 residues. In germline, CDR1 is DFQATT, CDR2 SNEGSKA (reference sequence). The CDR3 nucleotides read TGCAGTGCCACAGGGACAAACATTCAGTACTTC. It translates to CSATGTNIQYF.

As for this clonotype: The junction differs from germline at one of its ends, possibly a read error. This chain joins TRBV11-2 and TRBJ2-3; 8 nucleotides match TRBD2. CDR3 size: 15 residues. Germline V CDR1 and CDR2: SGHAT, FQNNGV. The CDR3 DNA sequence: TGTGCCGGCAGCTTAGGGGGGACTAGTTCAGATACGCAGTATTTT. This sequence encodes CAGSLGGTSSDTQYF.

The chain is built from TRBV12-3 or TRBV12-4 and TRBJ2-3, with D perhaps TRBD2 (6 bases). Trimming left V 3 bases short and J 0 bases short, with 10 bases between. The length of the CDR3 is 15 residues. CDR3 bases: TGTGCCAGCAGTTTGATGGGGGGAAGCACAGATACGCAGTATTTT. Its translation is CASSLMGGSTDTQYF.

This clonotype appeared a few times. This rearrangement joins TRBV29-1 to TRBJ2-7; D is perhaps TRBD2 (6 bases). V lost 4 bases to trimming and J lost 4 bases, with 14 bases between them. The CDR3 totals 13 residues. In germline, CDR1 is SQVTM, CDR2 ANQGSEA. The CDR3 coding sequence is TGCAGCGTTGGGGCGGGCAGCGGGTACGAGCAGTACTTC. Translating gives CSVGAGSGYEQYF.

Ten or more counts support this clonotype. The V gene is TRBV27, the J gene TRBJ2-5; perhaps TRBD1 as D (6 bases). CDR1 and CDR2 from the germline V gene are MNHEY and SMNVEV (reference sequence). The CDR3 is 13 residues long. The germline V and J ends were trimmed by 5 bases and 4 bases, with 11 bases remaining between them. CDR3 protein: CASSNQQGETQYF. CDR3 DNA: TGTGCCAGCAGTAACCAACAGGGAGAGACCCAGTACTTC.

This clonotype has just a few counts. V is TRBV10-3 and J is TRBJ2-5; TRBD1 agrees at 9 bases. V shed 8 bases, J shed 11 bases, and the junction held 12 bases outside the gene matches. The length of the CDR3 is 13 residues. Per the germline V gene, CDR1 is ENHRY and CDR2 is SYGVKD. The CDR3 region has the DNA TGTGCCATCGCCCAAACAGGGGGCGGAGAGCAGTACTTC. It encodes CAIAQTGGGEQYF.

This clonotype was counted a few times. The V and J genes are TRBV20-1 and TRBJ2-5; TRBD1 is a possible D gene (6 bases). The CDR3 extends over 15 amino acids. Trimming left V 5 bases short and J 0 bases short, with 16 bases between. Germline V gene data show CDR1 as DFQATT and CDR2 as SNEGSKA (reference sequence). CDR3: CSAEGDTGHQETQYF. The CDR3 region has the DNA TGCAGTGCTGAAGGAGATACAGGGCACCAAGAGACCCAGTACTTC.

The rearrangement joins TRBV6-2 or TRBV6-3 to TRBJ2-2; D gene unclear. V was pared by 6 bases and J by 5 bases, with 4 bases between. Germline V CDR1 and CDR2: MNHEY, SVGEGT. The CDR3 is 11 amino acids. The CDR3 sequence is CASSQTGELFF. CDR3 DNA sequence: TGTGCCAGCAGCCAGACCGGGGAGCTGTTTTTT.

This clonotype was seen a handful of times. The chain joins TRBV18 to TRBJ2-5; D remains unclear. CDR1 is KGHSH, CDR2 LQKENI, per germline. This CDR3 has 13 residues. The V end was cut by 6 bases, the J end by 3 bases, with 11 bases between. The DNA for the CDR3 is TGTGCCAGCTCGCCAACCTCAGAAGAGACCCAGTACTTC. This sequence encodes CASSPTSEETQYF.

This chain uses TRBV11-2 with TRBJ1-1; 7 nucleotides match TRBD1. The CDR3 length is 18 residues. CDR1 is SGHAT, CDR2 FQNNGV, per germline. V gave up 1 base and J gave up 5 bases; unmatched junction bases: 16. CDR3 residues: CASSLGNSKGGSGTEAFF. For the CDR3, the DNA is TGTGCCAGCAGCTTAGGCAATAGTAAAGGGGGCTCTGGAACTGAAGCTTTCTTT.

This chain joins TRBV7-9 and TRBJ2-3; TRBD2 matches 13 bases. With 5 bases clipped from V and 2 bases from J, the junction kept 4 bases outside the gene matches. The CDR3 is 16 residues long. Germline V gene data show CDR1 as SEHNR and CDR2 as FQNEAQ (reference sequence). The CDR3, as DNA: TGTGCCAGCAGCCCGGGACTAGCGGGGTACACAGATACGCAGTATTTT. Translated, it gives CASSPGLAGYTDTQYF.

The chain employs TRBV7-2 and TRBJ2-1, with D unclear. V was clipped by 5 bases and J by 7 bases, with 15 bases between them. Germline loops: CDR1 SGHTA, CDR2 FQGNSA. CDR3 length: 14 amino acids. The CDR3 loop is CASSPPSVGNEQFF. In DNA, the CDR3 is TGTGCCAGCAGCCCCCCGTCGGTGGGGAATGAGCAGTTCTTC.

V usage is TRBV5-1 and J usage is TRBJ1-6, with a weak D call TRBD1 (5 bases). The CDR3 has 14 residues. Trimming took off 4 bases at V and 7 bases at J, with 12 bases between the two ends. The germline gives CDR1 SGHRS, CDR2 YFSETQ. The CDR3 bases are TGCGCCAGCAGCCCCCAGGGTGACAATTCACCCCTCCACTTT. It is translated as CASSPQGDNSPLHF.

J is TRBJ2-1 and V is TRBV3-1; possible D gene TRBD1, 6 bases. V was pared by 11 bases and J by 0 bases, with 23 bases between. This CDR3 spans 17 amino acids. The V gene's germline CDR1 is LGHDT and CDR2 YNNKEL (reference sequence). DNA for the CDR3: TGTGCCCCAGCGTGGGAGCGACAGGTGAGCTCCTACAATGAGCAGTTCTTC. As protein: CAPAWERQVSSYNEQFF.

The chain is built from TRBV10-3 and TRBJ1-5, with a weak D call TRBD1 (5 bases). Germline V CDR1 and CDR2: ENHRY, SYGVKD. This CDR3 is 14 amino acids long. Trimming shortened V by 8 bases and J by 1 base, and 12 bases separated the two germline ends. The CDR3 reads CAIGREVSNQPQHF. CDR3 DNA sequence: TGTGCCATCGGCAGGGAGGTGAGCAATCAGCCCCAGCATTTT.

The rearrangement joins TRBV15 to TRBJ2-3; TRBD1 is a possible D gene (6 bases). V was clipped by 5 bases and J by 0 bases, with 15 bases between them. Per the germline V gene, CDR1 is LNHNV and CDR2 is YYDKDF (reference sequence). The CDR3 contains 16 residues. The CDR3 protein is CATSSRQDKSTDTQYF. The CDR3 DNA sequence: TGTGCCACCAGCTCCAGACAGGACAAAAGCACAGATACGCAGTATTTT.

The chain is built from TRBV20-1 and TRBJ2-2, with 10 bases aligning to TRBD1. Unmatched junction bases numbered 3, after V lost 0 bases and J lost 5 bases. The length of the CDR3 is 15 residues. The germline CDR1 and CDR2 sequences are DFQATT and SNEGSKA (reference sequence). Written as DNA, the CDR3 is TGCAGTGCTAGAGACCCGGGACAGGGGACCGGGGAGCTGTTTTTT. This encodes CSARDPGQGTGELFF.